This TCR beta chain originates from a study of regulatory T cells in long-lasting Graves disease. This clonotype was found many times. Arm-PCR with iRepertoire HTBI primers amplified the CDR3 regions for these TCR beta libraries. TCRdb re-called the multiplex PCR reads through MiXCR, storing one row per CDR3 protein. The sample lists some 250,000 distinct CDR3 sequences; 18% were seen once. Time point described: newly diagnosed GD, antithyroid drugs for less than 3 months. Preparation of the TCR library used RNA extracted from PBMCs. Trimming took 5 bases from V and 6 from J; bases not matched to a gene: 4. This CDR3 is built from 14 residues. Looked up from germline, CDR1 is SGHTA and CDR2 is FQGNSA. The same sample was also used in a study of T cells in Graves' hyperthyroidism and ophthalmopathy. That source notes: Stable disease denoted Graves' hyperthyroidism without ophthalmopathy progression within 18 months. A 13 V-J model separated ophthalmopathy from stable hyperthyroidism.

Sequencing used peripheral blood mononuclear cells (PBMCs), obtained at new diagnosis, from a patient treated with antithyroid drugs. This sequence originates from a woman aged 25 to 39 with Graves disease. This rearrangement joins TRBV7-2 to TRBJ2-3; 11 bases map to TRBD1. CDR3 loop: CASSQDRGRDTQYF. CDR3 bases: TGTGCCAGCAGCCAGGACAGGGGGCGTGATACGCAGTATTTT.